Shown below are 10 T cell receptor beta chains from a single sample sequenced in a study of breast tumors, draining lymph nodes, adjacent tissues. Axillary draining lymph nodes of breast cancer patients supplied the node samples. Each CDR3 protein is one row after TCRdb ran MiXCR on the multiplex PCR reads. This sample carries around 250,000 distinct CDR3 sequences, less than 40% of them seen once, and the ten largest clones take approximately 4%. What was sequenced was axillary lymph node tissue. These receptors were collected from a female donor with breast cancer. Some clones in this sample may be carry-over from other donors' samples.

This clonotype has at least ten counts. The chain has TRBV6-6 and TRBJ2-5; D uncertain. The germline V gene encodes CDR1 MNHNY and CDR2 SVGAGI (reference sequence). There are 11 residues in the CDR3. The ends were cut back, 8 bases at V and 4 bases at J, with 8 bases in the middle. CDR3 bases: TGTGCCAGCGGTGTAGGAGAGACCCAGTACTTC. This translates into CASGVGETQYF.

This clonotype was picked up many times. V gene TRBV10-3 combines with J gene TRBJ2-2; TRBD2 might be the D (5 bases). V was pared by 0 bases and J by 0 bases, with 8 bases between. The CDR3 covers 16 residues. Germline V gene sequence: CDR1 ENHRY, CDR2 SYGVKD. DNA of the CDR3: TGTGCCATCAGTGAGTCGAGCGGTTCGAACACCGGGGAGCTGTTTTTT. It encodes CAISESSGSNTGELFF.

This clonotype was detected only once. The genes are TRBV14 and TRBJ2-6, with D possibly TRBD2 on 7 matching bases. The CDR3 is made up of 18 amino acids. CDR1 is SGHDN and CDR2 is FVKESK in the germline V gene. Trimming stripped 3 bases from V and 4 bases from J, with 19 bases between. The CDR3 loop reads CASSQWGGGGSGANVLTF. In DNA, the CDR3 is TGTGCCAGCAGCCAGTGGGGGGGGGGCGGATCAGGGGCCAACGTCCTGACTTTC. Variable domain in full (rest from reference TRBV14 and TRBJ2-6): EAGVTQFPSHSVIEKGQTVTLRCDPISGHDNLYWYRRVMGKEIKFLLHFVKESKQDESGMPNNRFLAERTGGTYSTLKVQPAELEDSGVYFCASSQWGGGGSGANVLTFGAGSRLTVL.

The table lists this clonotype with many counts. This CDR3 reads CASSQERAGTDTQYF. CDR3 sequence (DNA): TGTGCCAGCAGCCAAGAAAGAGCGGGCACAGATACGCAGTATTTT. This chain links TRBV14 with TRBJ2-3; maybe TRBD2 (5 bases). Germline V lookup: CDR1 SGHDN, CDR2 FVKESK. With 0 bases removed from V and 1 base from J, the gap between germline ends came to 8 bases. The CDR3 is 15 amino acids.

J is TRBJ2-2 and V is TRBV10-1; 8 nucleotides align to TRBD1. The V gene's germline CDR1 is WNHNN and CDR2 SYGVQD (reference sequence). The V segment lost 5 bases and the J segment 2 bases; nucleotides outside the gene matches: 7. The CDR3 runs to 16 residues. In nucleotides, the CDR3 is TGCGCCAGCAGTTCCGGACAGGGCCTTAACACCGGGGAGCTGTTTTTT. Its translation is CASSSGQGLNTGELFF.

Only one count was recorded for this clonotype. This could be a read error, since a much larger clone is one nucleotide away. J is TRBJ2-1 and V is TRBV5-1, with D tentatively TRBD2 (6 bases). Per the germline V gene, CDR1 is SGHRS and CDR2 is YFSETQ. V lost 3 bases and J lost 0, with 10 bases in between. This CDR3 contains 15 residues. The CDR3 here is CASSWDSGSYNEQFF. Written as DNA, the CDR3 is TGCGCCAGCAGCTGGGACTCCGGCTCCTACAATGAGCAGTTCTTC.

This clonotype occurred many times. The rearrangement joins TRBV6-1 to TRBJ2-7; no definite D call. Germline CDR1 and CDR2: MNHNS and SASEGT. V lost 5 bases to trimming and J lost 3 bases, with 8 bases between them. This CDR3 has 12 amino acids. In nucleotides, the CDR3 is TGTGCCAGCAGTCAGCGAGGCTACGAGCAGTACTTC. Its protein product is CASSQRGYEQYF.

This clonotype was detected many times. V and J are TRBV2 and TRBJ1-2; D ambiguous. The CDR3 consists of 12 residues. Germline CDR1 reads SNHLY; CDR2 reads FYNNEI. Trimming left V 6 bases short and J 2 bases short, with 7 bases between. CDR3 coding DNA: TGTGCCAGCAGATCCGAGAACTATGGCTACACCTTC. It codes for CASRSENYGYTF.

As regards this clonotype: A much bigger clone sits one base away, suggesting this may be a read error. V is TRBV7-9 and J is TRBJ1-6; 7 positions agree with TRBD1. CDR1 is SEHNR, CDR2 FQNEAQ, per germline (reference sequence). The CDR3 contains 14 residues. The V segment lost 2 bases and the J segment 9 bases; nucleotides outside the gene matches: 4. The CDR3 DNA follows: TGTGCCAGCAGCTTACAGGGGGATAGTTCACCCCTCCACTTT. Translated: CASSLQGDSSPLHF.

This chain joins TRBV19 and TRBJ1-4, with 10 bases fitting TRBD1. Germline trimming cut 7 bases from V and 8 bases from J; bases unmatched to any gene: 7. The CDR3 covers 14 residues. Germline loops: CDR1 LNHDA, CDR2 SQIVND (reference sequence). The chain's CDR3 is CASTPGQGREKLFF. The CDR3 DNA follows: TGTGCCAGTACCCCGGGACAGGGGAGGGAAAAACTGTTTTTT.